This record looks at one T cell receptor (beta chain) sequence and its context. Its cognate antigen is unknown. This record comes from a study of cytotoxic CD8 clonotypes in ibrutinib-treated CLL. The overall study: A mean of roughly 250,000 productive templates and approximately 100,000 productive rearrangements was obtained per sample.

Whole-study findings and limits: At ibrutinib response, clonality increased, and at progression it declined back toward baseline. For progressing versus sustained-remission patients, sampling times were not the same.

Profiling relied on immunoSEQ multiplex PCR, and the TCRdb table lists in-frame clones only, not all of them. The sample yields around 97,000 clones, 60% to 80% seen once. The germline CDR1 and CDR2 sequences are SNHLY and FYNNEI. The CDR3 extends over 14 amino acids. V lost 7 bases and J 11 bases, leaving 18 bases between the germline ends. The specimen comprised PBMCs, sampled after 12 months of ibrutinib treatment. The sequence derives from a human donor with chronic lymphocytic leukemia. The V call is TRBV2, the J call TRBJ1-6; D is perhaps TRBD1 (5 bases). CDR3: CASTGALIGAPLHF. Here the CDR3 DNA reads TGTGCCAGCACTGGGGCCCTTATTGGAGCACCCCTCCACTTT.